This T cell receptor beta chain was sequenced for a study of T cell responses to AZD1222 COVID-19 vaccine. General study results and limits: Compared with day 0, the breadth and depth of the Spike-specific TCR repertoire rose significantly after two doses of AZD1222. There were mostly white British donors and more females than males, and clonal diversity was possibly underestimated. Repertoire samples came only from after the peak T cell response. Recipients of AZD1222 seropositive at baseline numbered only 5 or 6.

A note on this clone: The antigen is undetermined.

The CDR3 extends over 12 amino acids. Germline V gene data show CDR1 as SGHTA and CDR2 as FQGNSA. The ends lost 3 bases at V and 12 bases at J; junction bases unmatched: 7. Generated by immunoSEQ multiplex PCR, the TCRdb table keeps only in-frame clones and is missing some. This table holds 95,000 to 150,000 clones, about nine tenths found once. Specimen: peripheral blood, collected on day 0 of MenACWY control vaccination. The clonotype comes from an adult in good health. This chain connects TRBV7-2 to TRBJ1-2; 7 positions agree with TRBD1. The DNA for the CDR3 is TGTGCCAGCAGCTTCGACAGGGTCCGCCACACCTTC. This codes for CASSFDRVRHTF.